The subject of this entry is one TCR beta chain. Germline V gene sequence: CDR1 SGHRS, CDR2 YFSETQ. Losses at the gene ends were 3 bases for V and 5 bases for J; bases not matched to a gene: 10. The CDR3 contains 15 residues. The assay was immunoSEQ multiplex PCR, and TCRdb's table has in-frame clones only and misses some. This sample carries around 45,000 clones, roughly nine tenths of them seen once, and the ten largest clones take 9.2%. This sample was taken from a study of blood T cell repertoires in COVID-19. This receptor was taken from a human donor in a cohort sampled during active COVID-19. The specimen sequenced was peripheral blood. J is TRBJ2-7 and V is TRBV5-1, with TRBD1 identical over 8 bases. The CDR3 is CASSSLQGAVNEQYF. Here the CDR3 DNA reads TGCGCCAGCAGCTCGCTCCAGGGGGCCGTAAACGAGCAGTACTTC.